This T cell receptor (beta chain) was sequenced in a study of blood T cell repertoires in COVID-19. Looking at the study overall: PBMCs, B-cell-depleted T cells, or T cells provided the cDNA or gDNA that made up the material.

The method was immunoSEQ multiplex PCR; TCRdb's version includes in-frame clones alone and lacks a portion of them. The sample holds around 300,000 clones, less than 90% seen once. A single count supports this clone. The source of this sequence is a human donor in a cohort sampled during active COVID-19. Sequencing was performed on peripheral blood.

The CDR3 loop reads CATSRVREGAGGYTF. In DNA form, the CDR3 reads TGTGCCACCAGCAGAGTCCGCGAGGGGGCAGGAGGCTACACCTTC. The chain links TRBV15 to TRBJ1-2; TRBD1 matches 7 bases. CDR1 and CDR2 from the germline V gene are LNHNV and YYDKDF (reference sequence). V lost 1 base and J lost 8; bases outside the gene matches: 10. The CDR3 runs to 15 residues.